This record concerns one T cell receptor beta chain sequence. Antigen specificity is unknown. This CDR3 has 14 amino acids. The V and J ends lost 0 bases and 9 bases respectively, with 13 bases between them. Germline loops: CDR1 SGDLS, CDR2 YYNGEE. This sample was taken from a study of cytomegalovirus exposure and HLA in healthy donors. A multiplex PCR was run with 60 Vbeta primers and 13 Jbeta primers. Sequencing used immunoSEQ multiplex PCR; TCRdb keeps in-frame clones, though not all of them. The profile shows fewer than 120,000 clones, over 60% of them singletons. Study findings and constraints: Rare TCR sequences dominated, though some public TCRs recurred in many donors.

The J gene is TRBJ2-1, the V gene TRBV9; tentative D call: TRBD2 (6 bases). The TCR originated in an older woman in good health and CMV-seropositive. Sequencing was done on a sample of PBMCs. This CDR3 reads CASSVGGIAVEQFF. CDR3 nucleotides: TGTGCCAGCAGCGTAGGGGGAATAGCGGTTGAGCAGTTCTTC.